Reported below is one T cell receptor (beta chain). This entry belongs to a study of T cell changes during pregnancy in multiple sclerosis. The length of the CDR3 is 13 residues. CDR1 SGHDT and CDR2 YYEEEE come from the germline V gene. Trimming took 4 bases from V and 10 from J; bases not matched to a gene: 7. Here immunoSEQ multiplex PCR was the method, and the copy in TCRdb shows in-frame clones only, minus some. The sample yields about 94,000 clones, roughly 92% seen once. This clonotype was sampled from a female donor with multiple sclerosis, enrolled in a pregnancy study. The sequencing used peripheral blood, collected after pregnancy. The V and J genes are TRBV5-6 and TRBJ1-2; 10 bases fit TRBD1. In nucleotides, the CDR3 is TGTGCCAGCAGCACCGGGACAGGGGTCTACTACACCTTC. Encoded protein: CASSTGTGVYYTF.